The rows below give T cell receptor beta chains drawn from one sample of a study of blood T cell repertoires in COVID-19. Sequencing was performed with immunoSEQ multiplex PCR; in TCRdb, only in-frame clones are kept and a portion is missing. The table has roughly 150,000 clones, 70% to 85% seen once. Sequenced input: peripheral blood. All receptors come from a woman aged 50 to 60 with acute or convalescent COVID-19. Each CDR3 is given with its conserved first and last residue. The order of the fields is J gene, CDR3 length, D gene, clone size, V gene, CDR3 protein, CDR3 DNA. The D gene is left open where the match is weak. Only part of the rows carry a size: once, few, many, or a class if the clone is expanded.

TRBJ2-3	17	TRBD2	few	TRBV14	CASSQGALAGEADTQYF	TGTGCCAGCAGCCAGGGAGCGCTAGCGGGAGAGGCAGATACGCAGTATTTT
TRBJ2-7	15	TRBD2	NA	TRBV15	CATSRDLSGRYEQYF	TGTGCCACCAGCAGAGATCTTAGCGGGAGGTACGAGCAGTACTTC
TRBJ1-6	16	NA	NA	TRBV19	CASTLNPGLPNSPLHF	TGTGCCAGTACCCTAAACCCAGGACTCCCGAATTCACCCCTCCACTTT
TRBJ1-1	14	NA	NA	TRBV27	CATLPGGRNTEAFF	TGTGCCACCCTACCGGGTGGAAGGAACACTGAAGCTTTCTTT
TRBJ1-2	14	NA	NA	TRBV29-1	CSVEDSGFGYGYTF	TGCAGCGTTGAAGATTCAGGGTTCGGATATGGCTACACCTTC
TRBJ2-1	14	TRBD2	NA	TRBV20-1	CSASQGLGYNEQFF	TGCAGTGCTAGTCAGGGACTAGGCTACAATGAGCAGTTCTTC
TRBJ1-5	15	NA	NA	TRBV5-6	CASSQIGGSRQPQHF	TGTGCCAGCAGCCAAATTGGGGGGTCGCGGCAGCCCCAGCATTTT
TRBJ1-3	15	TRBD1	NA	TRBV7-9	CASSPTGQPGNTIYF	TGTGCCAGCAGCCCGACAGGGCAACCTGGAAACACCATATATTTT
TRBJ1-6	22	TRBD1	NA	TRBV28	CASSPDGRGQGALNRWGSPLHF	TGTGCCAGCAGTCCCGACGGTCGGGGACAGGGGGCGCTTAATCGTTGGGGATCACCCCTCCACTTT
TRBJ1-2	18	NA	NA	TRBV4-3	CASSQTSGIPAANYGYTF	TGCGCCAGCAGCCAAACCTCAGGGATCCCCGCGGCTAACTATGGCTACACCTTC
TRBJ1-5	14	TRBD1	few	TRBV19	CASSIVQGGQPQHF	TGTGCCAGTAGTATAGTACAGGGGGGTCAGCCCCAGCATTTT
TRBJ1-4	16	NA	NA	TRBV4-3	CASSLTTTGGREKLFF	TGCGCCAGCAGCCTAACGACGACGGGAGGCCGTGAAAAACTGTTTTTT
TRBJ2-5	14	TRBD2	NA	TRBV2	CASSGVSGGETQYF	TGTGCCAGCAGTGGAGTTAGCGGGGGAGAGACCCAGTACTTC
TRBJ2-2	20	TRBD2	NA	TRBV2	CASRGWGTSGERINTGELFF	TGTGCCAGCAGGGGTTGGGGGACTAGCGGGGAAAGAATAAACACCGGGGAGCTGTTTTTT
TRBJ1-5	16	TRBD1	NA	TRBV6-6	CASRLTGGYSNQPQHF	TGTGCCAGCAGGCTTACAGGGGGGTATAGCAATCAGCCCCAGCATTTT
TRBJ1-3	20	TRBD1	NA	TRBV6-6	CASSTGNRGRITSSGNTIYF	TGTGCCAGCAGCACCGGGAACAGGGGGCGTATTACCAGCTCTGGAAACACCATATATTTT
TRBJ2-1	19	TRBD1	NA	TRBV4-3	CASSPKDRARAAGRNEQFF	TGCGCCAGCAGCCCGAAGGACAGGGCTCGGGCGGCGGGGCGAAATGAGCAGTTCTTC
TRBJ1-4	15	TRBD1	NA	TRBV9	CASSEVTGVGEKLFF	TGTGCCAGCAGCGAGGTGACAGGGGTGGGGGAAAAACTGTTTTTT
TRBJ2-7	14	NA	NA	TRBV4-3	CASSRRMAGYEQYF	TGCGCCAGCAGCCGCAGGATGGCGGGCTACGAGCAGTACTTC
TRBJ1-6	14	NA	NA	TRBV7-2	CASSLGADNSPLHF	TGTGCCAGCAGCCTGGGGGCAGATAATTCACCCCTCCACTTT
TRBJ2-5	16	NA	NA	TRBV7-6	CASSLGGAVPGGTQYF	TGTGCCAGCAGCTTAGGGGGAGCAGTACCCGGGGGGACCCAGTACTTC
TRBJ2-7	11	NA	NA	TRBV5-1	CASPLPYEQYF	TGCGCCAGCCCACTACCCTACGAGCAGTACTTC
TRBJ2-7	16	NA	NA	TRBV6-2/TRBV6-3	CASSYSSASRSYEQYF	TGTGCCAGCAGTTACTCATCGGCTAGCCGGTCCTACGAGCAGTACTTC
TRBJ2-7	16	NA	NA	TRBV25-1	CASSDSSIRGSYEQYF	TGTGCCAGCAGTGATTCGTCCATCCGGGGCTCCTACGAGCAGTACTTC
TRBJ2-5	16	TRBD2	NA	TRBV19	CASSLGTSGRTETQYF	TGTGCCAGTAGTCTCGGGACTAGCGGGAGGACAGAGACCCAGTACTTC
TRBJ2-1	15	TRBD2	NA	TRBV7-3	CASSLQGLAYNEQFF	TGTGCCAGCAGCTTGCAGGGACTAGCCTACAATGAGCAGTTCTTC
TRBJ1-6	16	NA	NA	TRBV6-5	CASSYSWGVNNSPLHF	TGTGCCAGCAGTTACTCCTGGGGAGTCAACAATTCACCCCTCCACTTT
TRBJ1-5	18	TRBD1	NA	TRBV6-2/TRBV6-3	CASSYSGQGDYSNQPQHF	TGTGCCAGCAGTTACTCCGGACAGGGTGATTATAGCAATCAGCCCCAGCATTTT
TRBJ2-2	16	TRBD2	NA	TRBV9	CASSGVAGVNTGELFF	TGTGCCAGCAGCGGAGTAGCGGGGGTGAACACCGGGGAGCTGTTTTTT
TRBJ2-1	12	NA	NA	TRBV11-3	CASSLDNIEQFF	TGTGCCAGCAGCTTAGATAACATTGAGCAGTTCTTC
TRBJ2-1	13	NA	NA	TRBV29-1	CSGGAGRGNEQFF	TGCAGCGGGGGGGCGGGTAGAGGCAATGAGCAGTTCTTC
TRBJ1-3	14	TRBD1	NA	TRBV28	CASRTGTGRNTIYF	TGTGCCAGCAGAACCGGGACAGGGAGAAACACCATATATTTT
TRBJ2-3	16	TRBD2	NA	TRBV25-1	CASSEVSGGATDTQYF	TGTGCCAGCAGTGAAGTTAGCGGGGGGGCCACAGATACGCAGTATTTT
TRBJ2-6	19	TRBD1	NA	TRBV11-2	CASSSRMTGFGSGANVLTF	TGTGCCAGCAGCTCCCGGATGACAGGGTTTGGCTCTGGGGCCAACGTCCTGACTTTC
TRBJ2-7	14	NA	NA	TRBV4-3	CASSQEGDFYEQYF	TGCGCCAGCAGCCAAGAGGGGGACTTCTACGAGCAGTACTTC